This T cell receptor (beta chain) came from a study of T-cell memory formation after mild COVID-19. Study-wide results and limits: Specificity for SARS-CoV-2 was not confirmed among the second-wave clones peaking on day 37. Contracting CD8+ clones were enriched in EMRA, CD4+ mainly in CM and EM.

V gave up 5 bases and J gave up 0 bases, with 13 bases separating them. CDR3 size: 15 residues. The germline CDR1 and CDR2 sequences are MNHEY and SVGEGT. As regards this clonotype: Its target is not known.

Via MiXCR, TCRdb re-called the 5' RACE reads, giving one row per CDR3 protein. The repertoire has some 49,000 distinct CDR3 sequences, 27% of them found once; the top ten carry about two fifths. Sequences were obtained from PBMCs or a T cell subset sorted from them (not recorded which). This clonotype originated in a man aged 18 to 35 who had mild COVID-19 (a few samples of this study predate the infection). Cell type and time point are not known. The chain is built from TRBV6-2 or TRBV6-3 and TRBJ1-1; a possible D gene is TRBD1 (6 bases). Here the CDR3 DNA reads TGTGCCAGCAGTATTAAAACAGGGCTGAACACTGAAGCTTTCTTT. This sequence encodes CASSIKTGLNTEAFF.